The clone carrying this TCR beta chain was seen ten or more times. What it binds is not known. TCRdb re-analysed the RACE reads in MiXCR, keeping a single row per CDR3 protein. The sample contains 300,000 to 450,000 distinct CDR3 sequences, 4% to 6% of which appear only once. This sample was taken from a study of human T cells and chemical hapten exposure. Notes on the study in general: Having alopecia, donors may respond immunologically unlike healthy people.

Per germline, CDR1 MDHEN and CDR2 SYDVKM. Trimming at V came to 9 bases and at J to 3 bases, leaving 8 bases not matched to a gene. The CDR3 length is 13 residues. Time point denoted: pre-sensitization, week 0. Indicated treatment: therapeutic diphenylcyclopropenone sensitization with weekly scalp DPC. The sample here was whole blood, taken in connection with sensitization to the hapten diphenylcyclopropenone (DPC). The source of this sequence is a woman in her fifties or sixties with alopecia areata. Some clones in this sample may be carry-over from other donors' samples. This chain connects TRBV28 to TRBJ2-7, with 7 bases lining up with TRBD2. CDR3 bases: TGTGCCAGTAAGAGGCCTAGCGGCTACGAGCAGTACTTC. Its translation is CASKRPSGYEQYF.